This T cell receptor beta chain is drawn from a study of cytotoxic CD8 clonotypes in ibrutinib-treated CLL. Study at large: Patients: fewer than 12 relapsed/refractory, approximately 16 treatment-naive, 17 to 18 IGHV unmutated. Each sample contained, on average, approximately 250,000 productive templates and 95,000 or so productive rearrangements. Patients attained approximately 24 partial and 2 complete responses; at median about 74 months, approximately 14 remained remitted while 12 progressed. Study-level results: Clonality showed a rise at ibrutinib response that reversed toward baseline at progression.

The table came from immunoSEQ multiplex PCR; TCRdb's copy has only in-frame clones and leaves some out. The sample contains roughly 250,000 clones, less than 75% of which appear only once. CDR3 length: 12 amino acids. Germline V gene data show CDR1 as PRHDT and CDR2 as FYEKMQ (reference sequence). V was shortened by 0 bases and J by 3 bases, with 3 bases between the two germline ends. Comments on this clone: Its matching antigen is unknown. Additional DNA sequences in this sample encode the identical CDR3.

Sample: PBMCs, taken after 24 months of ibrutinib treatment. The clonotype was recovered from a human donor with chronic lymphocytic leukemia. V is TRBV13 and J is TRBJ2-7; no clear D. The CDR3: CASSLGLYEQYF. Here the CDR3 DNA reads TGTGCCAGCAGCTTAGGCCTCTACGAGCAGTACTTC.